The subject of this entry is one T cell receptor (beta chain). This specimen comes from a study of immune evolution from preneoplasia to lung adenocarcinoma. The CDR3 is 15 amino acids. Germline lookup yields CDR1 SGHDT and CDR2 YYEEEE. V lost 1 base and J lost 4, with 14 bases in between. Each case's diagnosis was confirmed by two pathologists on H&E. Measured with immunoSEQ multiplex PCR; TCRdb has only the in-frame clones, and not every one. The table lists around 14,000 clones, over 65% of them singletons. J is TRBJ2-5 and V is TRBV5-6; D unclear. Sequencing was carried out using FFPE minimally invasive lung adenocarcinoma tissue. This TCR was sampled from a person aged 55-85 years with lung adenocarcinoma. The CDR3 nucleotides are TGTGCCAGCAGCTTGAGGTCCAGGCTTGGAGAGACCCAGTACTTC. This gives the protein CASSLRSRLGETQYF.